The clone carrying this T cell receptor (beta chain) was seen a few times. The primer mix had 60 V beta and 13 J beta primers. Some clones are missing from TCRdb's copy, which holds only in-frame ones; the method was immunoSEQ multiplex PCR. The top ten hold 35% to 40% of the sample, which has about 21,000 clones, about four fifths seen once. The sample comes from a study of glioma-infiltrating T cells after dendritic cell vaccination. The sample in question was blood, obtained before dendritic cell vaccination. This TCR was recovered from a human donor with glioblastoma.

For the CDR3, the DNA is TGTGCCACCAGCAGGAGCCTTATGAACACTGAAGCTTTCTTT. Translated, it gives CATSRSLMNTEAFF. The gene calls are TRBV15 and TRBJ1-1; D is ambiguous. V gave up 3 bases and J gave up 0 bases, with 8 bases separating them. This CDR3 has 14 amino acids. Germline loops: CDR1 LNHNV, CDR2 YYDKDF (reference sequence).